The next 17 T cell receptor beta chains were all read from a single sample in a study of shared clonotypes between healthy human individuals. Measured with immunoSEQ multiplex PCR; TCRdb has only the in-frame clones, and not every one. The sample lists 1.6 million or so clones, approximately 98.5% occurring once. Sequencing was done on a sample of naive CD4+ T cells sorted from blood. Subset noted: CD45RA+ positively selected. Receptors originate from a man aged 25 to 45 in good health.

This chain uses TRBV11-2 with TRBJ2-1; weak D call: TRBD2 (5 bases). V was pared by 0 bases and J by 9 bases, with 12 bases between. CDR1 is SGHAT and CDR2 is FQNNGV in the germline V gene. This CDR3 contains 14 residues. Written as DNA, the CDR3 is TGTGCCAGCAGCTTAGATTCGGTCGGGATTGAGCAGTTCTTC. This encodes CASSLDSVGIEQFF. The full variable domain, in which reference TRBV11-2 and TRBJ2-1 provide the parts outside the CDR3, is EAGVAQSPRYKIIEKRQSVAFWCNPISGHATLYWYQQILGQGPKLLIQFQNNGVVDDSQLPKDRFSAERLKGVDSTLKIQPAKLEDSAVYLCASSLDSVGIEQFFGPGTRLTVL.

The V call is TRBV5-5, the J call TRBJ2-3, with 8 bases aligning to TRBD2. Germline trimming cut 3 bases from V and 1 base from J; bases unmatched to any gene: 4. The CDR3 extends over 15 amino acids. Germline values: CDR1 SGHKS, CDR2 YYEKEE (reference sequence). The CDR3 protein is CASSSKTSGTDTQYF. The DNA of the CDR3 is TGTGCCAGCAGCTCCAAGACTAGCGGCACAGATACGCAGTATTTT.

The gene calls are TRBV28 and TRBJ2-7, with a weak D call TRBD2 (6 bases). The CDR3 is 17 amino acids. Looked up from germline, CDR1 is MDHEN and CDR2 is SYDVKM. V lost 1 base to trimming and J lost 0 bases, with 16 bases between them. CDR3 amino acids: CASSLYPPAGNSYEQYF. DNA of the CDR3: TGTGCCAGCAGTTTATACCCCCCGGCGGGAAACTCCTACGAGCAGTACTTC. Supplemented by reference TRBV28 and TRBJ2-7, the full variable domain reads DVKVTQSSRYLVKRTGEKVFLECVQDMDHENMFWYRQDPGLGLRLIYFSYDVKMKEKGDIPEGYSVSREKKERFSLILESASTNQTSMYLCASSLYPPAGNSYEQYFGPGTRLTVT.

V usage is TRBV6-6 and J usage is TRBJ1-2; no clear D. The CDR3 sequence is 13 residues long. V shed 0 bases and J shed 8 bases, with 10 bases lying between them. The germline V gene has CDR1 MNHNY and CDR2 SVGAGI (reference sequence). Here the CDR3 reads CASSYSVLGGYTF. The CDR3 DNA follows: TGTGCCAGCAGTTACTCGGTCCTCGGGGGCTACACCTTC.

Worth noting for this clone: The sample carries other DNA sequences with the same CDR3. V gene TRBV7-2 combines with J gene TRBJ1-1; 8 nucleotides match TRBD1. The CDR3 is 14 residues long. Losses at the gene ends were 5 bases for V and 4 bases for J; bases not matched to a gene: 6. The V gene's germline CDR1 is SGHTA and CDR2 FQGNSA. CDR3 residues: CASSPQGAGTEAFF. In DNA, the CDR3 is TGTGCCAGCAGCCCGCAGGGGGCGGGCACTGAAGCTTTCTTT.

Comments on this clone: At one of its ends the junction is not consistent with the germline gene, which may arise from a read error. The chain joins TRBV2 to TRBJ2-5; 11 bases fit TRBD1. This CDR3 region has 14 residues. Germline lookup yields CDR1 SNHLY and CDR2 FYNNEI. The CDR3 DNA follows: TGTGCCAGCAGTTGGGACAGGGGGAAAGAGGCCCAGTACTTC. Encoded protein: CASSWDRGKEAQYF.

The chain employs TRBV15 and TRBJ2-1; 7 bases are shared with TRBD2. The CDR3 extends over 18 amino acids. The V and J ends lost 5 bases and 4 bases, in that order; junction bases with no gene match: 17. The germline V gene encodes CDR1 LNHNV and CDR2 YYDKDF (reference sequence). This CDR3 is CATSSDPRASGVYNEQFF. The DNA for the CDR3 is TGTGCCACCAGCTCAGATCCGAGGGCTAGCGGAGTTTACAATGAGCAGTTCTTC. Full variable domain (missing parts from reference TRBV15 and TRBJ2-1): DAMVIQNPRYQVTQFGKPVTLSCSQTLNHNVMYWYQQKSSQAPKLLFHYYDKDFNNEADTPDNFQSRRPNTSFCFLDIRSPGLGDTAMYLCATSSDPRASGVYNEQFFGPGTRLTVL.

The CDR3 coding sequence is TGTGCCAGCAGTCCCACCCCCTTAGCGGGAGATCCTCGGTCCTACAATGAGCAGTTCTTC. Translating it yields CASSPTPLAGDPRSYNEQFF. The chain links TRBV27 to TRBJ2-1; 9 nucleotides match TRBD2. The CDR3 loop spans 20 amino acids. CDR1 is MNHEY, CDR2 SMNVEV, per germline (reference sequence). The junction had 18 bases not matched to a gene; V was cut back by 5 bases and J by 1 base.

The chain couples TRBV4-3 to TRBJ2-3, with 12 bases identical to TRBD2. Germline V lookup: CDR1 LGHNA, CDR2 YSLEER. The V segment lost 3 bases and the J segment 3 bases; nucleotides outside the gene matches: 7. CDR3 length: 17 amino acids. In nucleotides, the CDR3 is TGCGCCAGCAGCCAGATGCTCACTAGCGGGAGGACAGATACGCAGTATTTT. Protein sequence: CASSQMLTSGRTDTQYF.

The rearrangement uses TRBV2 and TRBJ1-3; no reliable D call. CDR3 length: 12 amino acids. CDR1 SNHLY and CDR2 FYNNEI come from the germline V gene. The V end was cut by 7 bases, the J end by 2 bases, with 6 bases between. The CDR3 loop is CASIKTGNTIYF. In nucleotides, the CDR3 is TGTGCCAGCATAAAAACTGGAAACACCATATATTTT. Based on the CDR3 plus reference TRBV2 and TRBJ1-3, the full variable domain is EPEVTQTPSHQVTQMGQEVILRCVPISNHLYFYWYRQILGQKVEFLVSFYNNEISEKSEIFDDQFSVERPDGSNFTLKIRSTKLEDSAMYFCASIKTGNTIYFGEGSWLTVV.

The gene calls are TRBV28 and TRBJ2-7, with D uncertain. V lost 5 bases to trimming and J lost 2 bases, with 16 bases between them. This CDR3 is built from 15 residues. CDR1 and CDR2 from the germline V gene are MDHEN and SYDVKM. Written as DNA, the CDR3 is TGTGCCAGCAGTCCCCTCGGTAAAAAGACCTACGAGCAGTACTTC. Translation gives CASSPLGKKTYEQYF.

Only one count was recorded for this clone. The chain links TRBV7-6 to TRBJ2-3; 9 bases map to TRBD1. The CDR3 totals 15 residues. Trimming cost V 5 bases and J 2 bases; bases outside gene matches: 5. From germline, CDR1 is SGHVS and CDR2 FNYEAQ. The CDR3 bases are TGTGCCAGCAGCCTGGGACAGGGAAACACAGATACGCAGTATTTT. Amino acid sequence: CASSLGQGNTDTQYF.

The chain combines TRBV28 with TRBJ2-3, with D perhaps matching TRBD2 (5 bases). Germline assignment: CDR1 MDHEN and CDR2 SYDVKM. Trimming left V 3 bases short and J 1 base short, with 17 bases between. This CDR3 spans 17 amino acids. CDR3 protein: CASSFLTGNGGTDTQYF. DNA for the CDR3: TGTGCCAGCAGTTTCTTAACGGGAAATGGGGGCACAGATACGCAGTATTTT.

V is TRBV2 and J is TRBJ2-7, with 9 bases fitting TRBD2. This CDR3 has 16 amino acids. Germline V lookup: CDR1 SNHLY, CDR2 FYNNEI. The V and J ends lost 0 bases and 7 bases, in that order; junction bases with no gene match: 10. CDR3 region: CASSEAGTSPLGEQYF. The CDR3 region has the DNA TGTGCCAGCAGTGAAGCCGGGACTAGCCCCCTCGGGGAGCAGTACTTC. The whole variable domain, remainder taken from reference TRBV2 and TRBJ2-7, is EPEVTQTPSHQVTQMGQEVILRCVPISNHLYFYWYRQILGQKVEFLVSFYNNEISEKSEIFDDQFSVERPDGSNFTLKIRSTKLEDSAMYFCASSEAGTSPLGEQYFGPGTRLTVT.

This sequence joins TRBV5-1 and TRBJ2-5, with 8 nucleotides matching TRBD2. Germline V gene sequence: CDR1 SGHRS, CDR2 YFSETQ. J gave up 3 bases and V 4 bases, and 5 bases lay outside the gene matches. The CDR3 extends over 14 amino acids. The CDR3 loop reads CASSHIGGEETQYF. The CDR3 DNA reads as TGCGCCAGCAGCCACATCGGGGGGGAAGAGACCCAGTACTTC.

The chain links TRBV7-9 to TRBJ1-1; D is unresolved. The V gene's germline CDR1 is SEHNR and CDR2 FQNEAQ (reference sequence). CDR3 length: 13 amino acids. V lost 5 bases and J 4 bases, leaving 11 bases between the germline ends. In DNA, the CDR3 is TGTGCCAGCAGCCCAGCCCAATTCACTGAAGCTTTCTTT. The encoded protein is CASSPAQFTEAFF.

This chain uses TRBV28 with TRBJ2-7; D perhaps matches TRBD1 (5 bases). The V gene lost 7 bases and the J gene lost 2 bases, with 12 bases spanning the gap. The germline V gene encodes CDR1 MDHEN and CDR2 SYDVKM. The CDR3 is 13 amino acids. The CDR3 bases are TGTGCCAGCACCCGCGACAGCGCCTACGAGCAGTACTTC. Translating gives CASTRDSAYEQYF. The full variable domain, rest sourced from reference TRBV28 and TRBJ2-7, is DVKVTQSSRYLVKRTGEKVFLECVQDMDHENMFWYRQDPGLGLRLIYFSYDVKMKEKGDIPEGYSVSREKKERFSLILESASTNQTSMYLCASTRDSAYEQYFGPGTRLTVT.